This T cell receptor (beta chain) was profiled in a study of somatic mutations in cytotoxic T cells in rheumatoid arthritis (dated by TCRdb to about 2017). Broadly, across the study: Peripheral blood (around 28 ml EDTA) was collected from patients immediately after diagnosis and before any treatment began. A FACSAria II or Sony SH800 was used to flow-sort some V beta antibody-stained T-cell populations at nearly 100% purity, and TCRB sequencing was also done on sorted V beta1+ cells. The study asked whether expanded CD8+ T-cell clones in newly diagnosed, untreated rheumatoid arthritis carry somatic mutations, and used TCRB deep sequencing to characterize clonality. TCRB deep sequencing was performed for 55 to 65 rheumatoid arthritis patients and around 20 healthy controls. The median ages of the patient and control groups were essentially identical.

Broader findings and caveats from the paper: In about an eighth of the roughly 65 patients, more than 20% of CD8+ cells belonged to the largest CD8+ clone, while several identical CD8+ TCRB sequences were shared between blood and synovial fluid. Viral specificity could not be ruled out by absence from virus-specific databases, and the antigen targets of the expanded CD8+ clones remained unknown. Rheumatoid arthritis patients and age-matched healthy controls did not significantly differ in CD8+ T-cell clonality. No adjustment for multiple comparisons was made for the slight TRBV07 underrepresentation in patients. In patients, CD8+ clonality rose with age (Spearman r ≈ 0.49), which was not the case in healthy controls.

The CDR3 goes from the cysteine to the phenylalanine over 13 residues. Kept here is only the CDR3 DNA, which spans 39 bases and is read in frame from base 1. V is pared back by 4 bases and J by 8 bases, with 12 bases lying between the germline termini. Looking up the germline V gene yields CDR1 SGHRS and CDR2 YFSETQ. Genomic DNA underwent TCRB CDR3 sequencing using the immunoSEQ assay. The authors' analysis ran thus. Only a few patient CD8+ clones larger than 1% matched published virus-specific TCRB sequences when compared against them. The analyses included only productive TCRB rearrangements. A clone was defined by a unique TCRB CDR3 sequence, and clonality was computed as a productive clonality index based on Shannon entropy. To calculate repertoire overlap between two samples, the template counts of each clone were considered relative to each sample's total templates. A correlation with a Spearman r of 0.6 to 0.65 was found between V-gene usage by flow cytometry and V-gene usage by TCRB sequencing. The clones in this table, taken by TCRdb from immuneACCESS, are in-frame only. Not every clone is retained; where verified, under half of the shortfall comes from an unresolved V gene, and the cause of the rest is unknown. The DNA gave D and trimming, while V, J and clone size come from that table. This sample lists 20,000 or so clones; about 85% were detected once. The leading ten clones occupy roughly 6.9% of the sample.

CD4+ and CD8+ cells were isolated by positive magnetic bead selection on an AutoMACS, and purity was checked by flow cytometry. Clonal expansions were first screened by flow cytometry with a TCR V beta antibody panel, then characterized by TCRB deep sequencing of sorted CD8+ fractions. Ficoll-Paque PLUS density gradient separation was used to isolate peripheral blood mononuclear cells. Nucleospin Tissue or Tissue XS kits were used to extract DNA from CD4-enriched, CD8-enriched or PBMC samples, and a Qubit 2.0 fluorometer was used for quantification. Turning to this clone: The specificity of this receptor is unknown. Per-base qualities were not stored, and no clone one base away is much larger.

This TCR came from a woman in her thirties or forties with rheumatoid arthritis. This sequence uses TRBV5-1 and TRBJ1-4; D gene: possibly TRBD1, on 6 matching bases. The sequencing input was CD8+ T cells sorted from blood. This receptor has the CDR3 CASSPRQEEKLFF. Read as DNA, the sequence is TGCGCCAGCAGCCCCCGACAGGAAGAAAAACTGTTTTTT.